This T cell receptor (beta chain) comes out of a study of T cell repertoires in cytomegalovirus infection. Note on this clonotype: Its target is not known.

Via MiXCR, TCRdb re-called the reads, giving one row per CDR3 protein. The top ten hold around a sixth of the sample, which has hundreds of thousands of distinct CDR3 sequences, around 30% seen once. The specimen comprised cultured PBMCs, sampled from culture after CMV antigen stimulation. This receptor was identified in a human donor in good health (CMV status not recorded). Some clones in this sample may be carry-over from other donors' samples.

The CDR3 protein is CASRFIIRDIGNSPLHF. The CDR3 DNA reads as TGTGCCAGCAGGTTTATAATTAGGGACATAGGTAATTCACCCCTCCACTTT. The rearrangement joins TRBV28 to TRBJ1-6; D perhaps matches TRBD1 (6 bases). V was pared by 6 bases and J by 6 bases, with 21 bases between. Germline V CDR1 and CDR2: MDHEN, SYDVKM. This CDR3 has 17 residues.